These T cell receptor beta chains were read from a single sample in a study of shared clonotypes between healthy human individuals. Generated by immunoSEQ multiplex PCR, the TCRdb table keeps only in-frame clones and is missing some. The sample shows some 980,000 clones, less than 85% of them seen only once. The sample taken for sequencing was memory CD4+ T cells sorted from blood. The receptors were sampled from a man in his late teens or twenties in good health. Each CDR3 is given with its conserved first and last residue. D genes are given only for firm matches. Rows give clone size only sometimes, using once, few, many, or a class for an expanded clone.

TRBJ2-1 | TRBV28 | NA | NA | CASSLWDEQFF
TRBJ2-3 | TRBV30 | once | NA | CAWSVTTSKKDTQYF
TRBJ2-1 | TRBV9 | NA | TRBD2 | CASSVRLAGYNEQFF
TRBJ1-5 | TRBV19 | NA | NA | CASSKERSQHF
TRBJ1-2 | TRBV10-3 | NA | TRBD1 | CAISEDRVYTF
TRBJ1-1 | TRBV18 | NA | NA | CASSPGQSNTEAFF
TRBJ2-3 | TRBV6-5 | NA | TRBD2 | CASSLRLAGGTDTQYF
TRBJ2-5 | TRBV5-6 | NA | NA | CASSLGGTETQYF
TRBJ2-7 | TRBV7-2 | once | NA | CASSLTDGYEQYF
TRBJ2-2 | TRBV5-1 | NA | NA | CASTLRANTGELFF
TRBJ1-3 | TRBV5-1 | once | NA | CASSSGLMQGSGNTIYF
TRBJ2-1 | TRBV12-5 | NA | TRBD1 | CASEPPSQGGHEQFF
TRBJ2-3 | TRBV7-2 | NA | NA | CASSFFLAGDTQYF
TRBJ2-3 | TRBV6-6 | NA | TRBD2 | CASRFSGGAADTQYF
TRBJ2-5 | TRBV2 | NA | NA | CASSDKRAHQETQYF
TRBJ1-6 | TRBV2 | few | TRBD1 | CASAGTGESPLHF
TRBJ1-1 | TRBV19 | NA | TRBD1 | CASSIQQGDGTEAFF
TRBJ2-7 | TRBV7-9 | NA | TRBD1 | CASSLGGQGYEQYF
TRBJ1-3 | TRBV15 | NA | NA | CATSRVVEGGNTIYF
TRBJ2-2 | TRBV9 | NA | TRBD2 | CASSVGPSGGTGELFF